Following are 22 T cell receptor beta chains from one sample sequenced in a study of shared clonotypes between healthy human individuals. Naive CD8 cells lacked CD45RO and underwent positive selection for CCR7, leaving out terminally differentiated effector memory CD45RA+ cells. Libraries were prepared by immunoSEQ multiplex PCR; TCRdb keeps only in-frame clonotypes and omits some of them. The sample contains roughly 2,000,000 clones, approximately 92% of which appear only once. Sample: naive CD8+ T cells from PBMCs. All receptors derive from a man younger than 30 in good health. Some clones in this sample may be carry-over from other donors' samples.

This chain joins TRBV5-5 and TRBJ2-7, with unresolved D. The germline V gene has CDR1 SGHKS and CDR2 YYEKEE (reference sequence). The CDR3 has 14 residues. V was trimmed by 0 bases and J by 4 bases, leaving 11 bases between them. The CDR3 loop reads CASSLGGPGYEQYF. CDR3 nucleotides: TGTGCCAGCAGCTTGGGAGGCCCGGGTTACGAGCAGTACTTC.

V usage is TRBV14 and J usage is TRBJ2-1, with D perhaps TRBD2 (6 bases). Germline lookup yields CDR1 SGHDN and CDR2 FVKESK. The V end was cut by 1 base, the J end by 2 bases, with 9 bases between. The CDR3 runs to 15 residues. CDR3 DNA sequence: TGTGCCAGCAGCCAAGGAGCGGGCACCTACAATGAGCAGTTCTTC. Protein sequence: CASSQGAGTYNEQFF. The variable domain in full, completed from reference TRBV14 and TRBJ2-1, reads EAGVTQFPSHSVIEKGQTVTLRCDPISGHDNLYWYRRVMGKEIKFLLHFVKESKQDESGMPNNRFLAERTGGTYSTLKVQPAELEDSGVYFCASSQGAGTYNEQFFGPGTRLTVL.

V is TRBV6-1 and J is TRBJ2-7; 7 bases map to TRBD1. The trim removed 2 bases at V and 4 bases at J, leaving 8 bases unmatched. From germline, CDR1 is MNHNS and CDR2 SASEGT. The CDR3 has 15 amino acids. As DNA, the CDR3 is TGTGCCAGCAGTGAAACCCCGACAGGGCGATACGAGCAGTACTTC. Its translation is CASSETPTGRYEQYF.

This sequence joins TRBV4-1 and TRBJ1-1; D remains unclear. Germline lookup yields CDR1 MGHRA and CDR2 YSYEKL. V was trimmed by 2 bases and J by 0 bases, leaving 10 bases between them. CDR3 size: 15 residues. DNA for the CDR3: TGCGCCAGCAGCCAACATGGCAGCTTGAACACTGAAGCTTTCTTT. This gives the protein CASSQHGSLNTEAFF.

This clone showed up just a few times. The chain links TRBV30 to TRBJ1-5; D perhaps matches TRBD1 (6 bases). The CDR3 runs 13 residues. Trimming removed 0 bases from V and 9 bases from J, with 12 bases in between. In germline, CDR1 is GTSNPN, CDR2 SVGIG (reference sequence). CDR3 loop: CAWSVGGSWPQHF. Written as DNA, the CDR3 is TGTGCCTGGAGTGTAGGGGGTTCCTGGCCCCAGCATTTT. Supplemented by reference TRBV30 and TRBJ1-5, the full variable domain reads SQTIHQWPATLVQPVGSPLSLECTVEGTSNPNLYWYRQAAGRGLQLLFYSVGIGQISSEVPQNLSASRPQDRQFILSSKKLLLSDSGFYLCAWSVGGSWPQHFGDGTRLSIL.

The chain combines TRBV5-1 with TRBJ2-7, with 8 positions matching TRBD1. With 1 base clipped from V and 5 bases from J, the junction kept 14 bases outside the gene matches. The CDR3 loop spans 17 amino acids. Per the germline V gene, CDR1 is SGHRS and CDR2 is YFSETQ. In DNA form, the CDR3 reads TGCGCCAGCAGCTTGTGGGGGACAGGCACCCATGGGAACGAGCAGTACTTC. The encoded protein is CASSLWGTGTHGNEQYF.

As concerns this clone: This sample includes further DNA sequences coding for the same CDR3. The chain carries TRBV28 and TRBJ2-3; D perhaps matches TRBD2 (5 bases). CDR1 and CDR2 from the germline V gene are MDHEN and SYDVKM. The CDR3 has 14 residues. The V end lost 3 bases, the J end lost 0 bases, and 7 bases lay between the germline ends. CDR3 DNA: TGTGCCAGCAGTTTTGCGGGCAGCACAGATACGCAGTATTTT. It yields the protein CASSFAGSTDTQYF. Drawing the rest from reference TRBV28 and TRBJ2-3, the complete variable domain is DVKVTQSSRYLVKRTGEKVFLECVQDMDHENMFWYRQDPGLGLRLIYFSYDVKMKEKGDIPEGYSVSREKKERFSLILESASTNQTSMYLCASSFAGSTDTQYFGPGTRLTVL.

The chain uses TRBV7-9 and TRBJ2-2; TRBD2 matches 14 bases. The CDR3 is 16 amino acids. Germline CDR1 SEHNR, CDR2 FQNEAQ (reference sequence). Trimming at V came to 11 bases and at J to 5 bases, leaving 10 bases not matched to a gene. CDR3 residues: CASPGLAGVGTGELFF. Written as DNA, the CDR3 is TGTGCCTCTCCGGGACTAGCGGGAGTGGGGACCGGGGAGCTGTTTTTT.

This chain connects TRBV5-1 to TRBJ2-7; tentative D call: TRBD1 (6 bases). V was trimmed by 3 bases and J by 5 bases, leaving 15 bases between them. This CDR3 has 14 residues. Germline loops: CDR1 SGHRS, CDR2 YFSETQ. The CDR3 reads CASSSLDSPHEQYF. DNA of the CDR3: TGCGCCAGCAGCTCATTGGACAGCCCACACGAGCAGTACTTC.

The chain carries TRBV7-9 and TRBJ1-2, with a possible D match to TRBD1 (5 bases). From germline, CDR1 is SEHNR and CDR2 FQNEAQ (reference sequence). The CDR3 loop spans 14 amino acids. The V and J ends lost 7 bases and 5 bases respectively, with 17 bases between them. The CDR3 here is CASTNGAVRYGYTF. CDR3 DNA: TGTGCCAGCACGAATGGGGCGGTTAGGTATGGCTACACCTTC.

This clone has just one count. The rearrangement uses TRBV6-5 and TRBJ2-1; 7 bases are a match to TRBD1. The V gene's germline CDR1 is MNHEY and CDR2 SVGAGI. The CDR3 length is 14 residues. The junction had 0 bases not matched to a gene; V was cut back by 2 bases and J by 2 bases. The CDR3 loop is CASSYQGAYNEQFF. CDR3 nucleotides: TGTGCCAGCAGTTACCAGGGGGCCTACAATGAGCAGTTCTTC.

V and J are TRBV2 and TRBJ2-1; a possible D gene is TRBD2 (5 bases). This CDR3 region has 12 residues. Trimming took off 8 bases at V and 7 bases at J, with 12 bases between the two ends. The germline CDR1 and CDR2 sequences are SNHLY and FYNNEI. The CDR3 nucleotides read TGTGCCAGCGTGTGGGAGAGTAATGAGCAGTTCTTC. Protein: CASVWESNEQFF.

The genes are TRBV9 and TRBJ2-1; TRBD1 aligns across 8 bases. There are 17 residues in the CDR3. Trimming removed 0 bases from V and 5 bases from J; junction bases left unmatched: 10. CDR1 and CDR2 (germline): SGDLS, YYNGEE. The CDR3 loop is CASSVAPDRVSHNEQFF. The CDR3 DNA follows: TGTGCCAGCAGCGTAGCCCCGGACAGGGTATCCCACAATGAGCAGTTCTTC.

This clone came up once. The chain combines TRBV7-9 with TRBJ2-3; 8 bases are a match to TRBD2. The germline V gene encodes CDR1 SEHNR and CDR2 FQNEAQ (reference sequence). The CDR3 has 15 amino acids. V lost 5 bases, J lost 0 bases, and 4 bases stayed unmatched. CDR3 in DNA: TGTGCCAGCAGCGATAGCGGGGCCAGCACAGATACGCAGTATTTT. Translated, it gives CASSDSGASTDTQYF.

Concerning this clone: Other DNA sequences within the sample encode an identical CDR3. V and J are TRBV7-9 and TRBJ2-1; 7 bases align to TRBD2. V dropped 1 base and J dropped 4; count of bases not matched to a gene: 4. The CDR3 sequence is 15 residues long. CDR1 SEHNR and CDR2 FQNEAQ come from the germline V gene (reference sequence). The CDR3 DNA reads TGTGCCAGCAGCTTAGGTCTAGCGGCTTACAATGAGCAGTTCTTC. Protein: CASSLGLAAYNEQFF.

Comment on this clone: This sample includes further DNA sequences coding for the same CDR3. The CDR3 nucleotides read TGCAGCGTTGAAGCGGAGACCCAGTACTTC. Residues: CSVEAETQYF. The V call is TRBV29-1, the J call TRBJ2-5; no firm D call. CDR1 is SQVTM, CDR2 ANQGSEA, per germline. The length of the CDR3 is 10 residues. Trimming took off 1 base at V and 5 bases at J, with 2 bases between the two ends. Full variable domain (missing parts from reference TRBV29-1 and TRBJ2-5): SAVISQKPSRDICQRGTSLTIQCQVDSQVTMMFWYRQQPGQSLTLIATANQGSEATYESGFVIDKFPISRPNLTFSTLTVSNMSPEDSSIYLCSVEAETQYFGPGTRLLVL.

J is TRBJ2-7 and V is TRBV6-5, with a possible D match to TRBD1 (5 bases). Germline V gene data show CDR1 as MNHEY and CDR2 as SVGAGI. V lost 6 bases, J lost 2 bases, and 11 bases lay in between. This CDR3 is 13 amino acids long. CDR3 sequence reads: CASSPREAYEQYF. DNA of the CDR3: TGTGCCAGCAGCCCCAGGGAAGCCTACGAGCAGTACTTC.

The chain recombines TRBV27 with TRBJ2-7; D tentatively fits TRBD1 or TRBD2 (6 bases each). From germline, CDR1 is MNHEY and CDR2 SMNVEV (reference sequence). Trimming removed 3 bases at V and 7 bases at J, with 19 bases between. This CDR3 spans 15 amino acids. This CDR3 reads CASSFILGGLGEQYF. DNA of the CDR3: TGTGCCAGCAGTTTTATTCTGGGGGGCCTGGGGGAGCAGTACTTC.

CDR3 nucleotides: TGTGCCATCAGTGGGCCCCTCGGCGGCCGCGGTCAGGGTGGCTACACCTTC. Its protein is CAISGPLGGRGQGGYTF. The chain uses TRBV10-3 and TRBJ1-2; tentatively, D is TRBD1 (5 bases). CDR3 length: 17 residues. V was trimmed by 4 bases and J by 7 bases, leaving 25 bases between them. Germline values: CDR1 ENHRY, CDR2 SYGVKD.

The CDR3 here is CASSGLGTRHNTGELFF. In DNA form, the CDR3 reads TGTGCCAGCAGTGGTCTCGGGACAAGACACAACACCGGGGAGCTGTTTTTT. The rearrangement links TRBV2 to TRBJ2-2, with D possibly TRBD1 on 6 matching bases. This CDR3 is 17 amino acids long. V was clipped by 4 bases and J by 2 bases, with 17 bases between them. Per the germline V gene, CDR1 is SNHLY and CDR2 is FYNNEI.

Of note for this clone: Other DNA sequences in this specimen translate into the identical CDR3. The chain is built from TRBV27 and TRBJ2-7; D perhaps matches TRBD2 (5 bases). Germline assignment: CDR1 MNHEY and CDR2 SMNVEV (reference sequence). This CDR3 is 13 amino acids long. Trimming shortened V by 6 bases and J by 2 bases, and 11 bases separated the two germline ends. The CDR3 protein is CASRASGTYEQYF. The CDR3 DNA sequence: TGTGCCAGCAGGGCCTCCGGGACCTACGAGCAGTACTTC.

This clone was picked up one time. The V call is TRBV19, the J call TRBJ1-1; D is perhaps TRBD1 (5 bases). The CDR3 spans 15 residues. Germline loops: CDR1 LNHDA, CDR2 SQIVND (reference sequence). Deletions cut 1 base from V and 4 bases from J, with 13 bases between. The CDR3 coding sequence is TGTGCCAGTAGTATAGTAAGGGGACTTGGCACTGAAGCTTTCTTT. It codes for CASSIVRGLGTEAFF.